The source of this T cell receptor (beta chain) is a study of shared clonotypes between healthy human individuals. Repertoires were generated with immunoSEQ multiplex PCR, while TCRdb's copy carries only in-frame clones and drops some. The repertoire holds around 700,000 clones, roughly 72% seen once, with about 1.8% in the top ten. This clone was seen ten or more times. CDR3 length equals 15 residues. Germline CDR1 SGHAT, CDR2 FQNNGV. V was shortened by 5 bases and J by 4 bases, with 18 bases between the two germline ends. J is TRBJ2-7 and V is TRBV11-2, with a weak D call TRBD1 (5 bases). The sequenced material came from memory CD4+ T cells sorted from blood. Subset described: CD45RA-negative fraction. The sequence was collected from a woman aged 25 to 39 in good health. The DNA for the CDR3 is TGTGCCAGCAGCCCTTGGGAAGGGGCGTTTTACGAGCAGTACTTC. Translated: CASSPWEGAFYEQYF.